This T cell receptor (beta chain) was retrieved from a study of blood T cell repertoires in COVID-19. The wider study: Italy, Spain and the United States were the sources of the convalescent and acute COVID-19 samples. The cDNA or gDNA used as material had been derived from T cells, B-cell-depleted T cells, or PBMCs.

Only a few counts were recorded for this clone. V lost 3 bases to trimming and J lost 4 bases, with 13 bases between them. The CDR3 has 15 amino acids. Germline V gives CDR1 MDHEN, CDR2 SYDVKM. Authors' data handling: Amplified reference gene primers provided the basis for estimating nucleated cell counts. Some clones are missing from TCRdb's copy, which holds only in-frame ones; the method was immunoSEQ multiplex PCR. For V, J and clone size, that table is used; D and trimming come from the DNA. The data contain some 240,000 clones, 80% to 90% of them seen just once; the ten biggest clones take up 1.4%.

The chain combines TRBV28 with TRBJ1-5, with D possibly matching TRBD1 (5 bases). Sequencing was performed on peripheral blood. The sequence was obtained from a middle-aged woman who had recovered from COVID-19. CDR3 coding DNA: TGTGCCAGCAGTTTGCCCACGGGGGATAATCAGCCCCAGCATTTT. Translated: CASSLPTGDNQPQHF.